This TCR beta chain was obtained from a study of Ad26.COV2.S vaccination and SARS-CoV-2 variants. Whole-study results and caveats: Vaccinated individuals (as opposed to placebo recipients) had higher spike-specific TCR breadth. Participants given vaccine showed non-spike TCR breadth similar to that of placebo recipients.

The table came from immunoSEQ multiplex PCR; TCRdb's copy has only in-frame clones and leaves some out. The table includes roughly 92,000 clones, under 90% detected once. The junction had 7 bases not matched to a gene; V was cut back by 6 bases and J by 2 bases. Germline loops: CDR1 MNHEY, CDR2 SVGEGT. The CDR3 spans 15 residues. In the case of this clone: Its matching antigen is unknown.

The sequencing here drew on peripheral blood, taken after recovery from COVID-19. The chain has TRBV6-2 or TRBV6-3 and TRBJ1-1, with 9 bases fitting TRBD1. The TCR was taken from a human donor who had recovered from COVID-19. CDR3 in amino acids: CASSPPGQGNTEAFF. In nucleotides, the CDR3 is TGTGCCAGCAGCCCCCCGGGACAGGGTAACACTGAAGCTTTCTTT.